This T cell receptor beta chain was observed in a study of beta chain features in type 1 diabetes. Study-wide points: Whether TCRB rearrangement is influenced by HLA type was left unresolved in this analysis. A moderate, significant TCRB CDR3 shortening appeared in type 1 diabetes across four CD4+ subsets. Naive, central memory and regulatory TCRB repertoires appeared more similar among patients than healthy donors.

The CDR3 sequence is 14 residues long. From germline, CDR1 is SGHTA and CDR2 FQGNSA. Unmatched junction bases numbered 4, after V lost 5 bases and J lost 6 bases. Since all of the isolated RNA was reverse transcribed, expressed TCRB transcripts were what got sequenced. Assay: immunoSEQ multiplex PCR; the TCRdb copy retains only in-frame clones and omits some. The sample yields 130,000 or so clones, 16% seen once. This clone occurred a few times. Its antigen is not identified. This sequence originates from a man aged 25 to 45 with type 1 diabetes. The sample taken for sequencing was central memory CD4+ T cells from blood. The chain carries TRBV7-2 and TRBJ2-4, with TRBD1 matching 10 bases. DNA for the CDR3: TGTGCCAGCAGCCCCGGACAGGGGGGAAACATTCAGTACTTC. Encoded protein: CASSPGQGGNIQYF.